This T cell receptor beta chain is drawn from a study of blood T cells in healthy people across ages. The V end was cut by 6 bases, the J end by 3 bases, with 6 bases between. Germline V gene sequence: CDR1 LNHDA, CDR2 SQIVND (reference sequence). This CDR3 is built from 12 residues. A few counts support this clonotype. Total RNA was extracted at no less than 5 micrograms per sample. For the second PCR, which ran for roughly 6 to 12 cycles, a sample-barcoded 5' primer and a J-beta primer mix were used. Each CDR3 protein is one row after TCRdb ran MiXCR on the 5' RACE reads. This table holds about 720,000 distinct CDR3 sequences, about 25% found once. A further study also used this sample, focusing on T cells of mothers and their children.

The chain couples TRBV19 to TRBJ2-1; D gene unclear. The sequence derives from a boy younger than 18 in good health. The sequenced sample consisted of blood. The chain's CDR3 is CASRGYYNEQFF. The CDR3 DNA is TGTGCCAGTAGAGGATACTACAATGAGCAGTTCTTC.